Following are 14 T cell receptor beta chains from one sample sequenced in a study of T cell responses to AZD1222 COVID-19 vaccine. Here immunoSEQ multiplex PCR was the method, and the copy in TCRdb shows in-frame clones only, minus some. The sample lists more than 95,000 clones, roughly 93% seen once, with roughly 1.5% in the top ten. Source: peripheral blood, taken 28 days after the second AZD1222 dose. All receptors derive from an adult who received the AZD1222 COVID-19 vaccine.

The rearrangement joins TRBV30 to TRBJ2-7; the D is unclear. This CDR3 comprises 13 residues. Per germline, CDR1 GTSNPN and CDR2 SVGIG (reference sequence). Trimming pared 5 bases from V and 0 bases from J, leaving 11 bases between. In DNA form, the CDR3 reads TGTGCCTGGGCTTTTCGTAGCTCCTACGAGCAGTACTTC. Its protein is CAWAFRSSYEQYF.

The chain recombines TRBV18 with TRBJ2-7, with 7 nucleotides matching TRBD2. The CDR3 covers 15 residues. J was trimmed by 0 bases and V by 3 bases; bases with no gene match: 5. Germline lookup yields CDR1 KGHSH and CDR2 LQKENI. The CDR3, as DNA: TGTGCCAGCTCACCGCTAGCGGCGAGCTCCTACGAGCAGTACTTC. This gives the protein CASSPLAASSYEQYF.

J is TRBJ2-7 and V is TRBV29-1, with D possibly matching TRBD1 (5 bases). The V and J ends lost 8 bases and 6 bases respectively, with 17 bases between them. Germline CDR1 is SQVTM and CDR2 is ANQGSEA. The CDR3 covers 12 residues. The CDR3 region is CSSTDHLSEQYF. The CDR3 DNA reads TGCAGCTCGACAGACCACCTTTCCGAGCAGTACTTC.

V usage is TRBV10-1 and J usage is TRBJ1-6; a weak D match, TRBD1 (5 bases). Germline lookup yields CDR1 WNHNN and CDR2 SYGVQD (reference sequence). Trimming left V 3 bases short and J 8 bases short, with 8 bases between. CDR3 length equals 13 residues. DNA for the CDR3: TGCGCCAGCAGTGAAGACAGTCATTCACCCCTCCACTTT. Translating it yields CASSEDSHSPLHF.

The table lists this clone with a count of one. The chain combines TRBV5-4 with TRBJ2-3; 7 bases are a match to TRBD2. Trimming at V came to 1 base and at J to 6 bases, leaving 8 bases not matched to a gene. The CDR3 runs to 15 residues. Germline CDR1 and CDR2: SGHNT and YYREEE (reference sequence). CDR3 protein: CASSLSRGSRDTQYF. The CDR3 nucleotides read TGTGCCAGCAGCTTGTCTCGCGGGAGCCGCGATACGCAGTATTTT.

The chain links TRBV11-2 to TRBJ2-7, with 8 bases lining up with TRBD2. This CDR3 has 16 residues. The trim removed 1 base at V and 0 bases at J, leaving 5 bases unmatched. The germline CDR1 and CDR2 sequences are SGHAT and FQNNGV. CDR3 DNA sequence: TGTGCCAGCAGCTTAGTGGGGACTAGTGCCTCCTACGAGCAGTACTTC. Encoded protein: CASSLVGTSASYEQYF.

The genes are TRBV30 and TRBJ1-5, with D unclear. With 0 bases removed from V and 4 bases from J, the gap between germline ends came to 7 bases. The CDR3 runs to 13 residues. Germline V gene sequence: CDR1 GTSNPN, CDR2 SVGIG (reference sequence). For the CDR3, the DNA is TGTGCCTGGAGTGTAATGCCAAATCAGCCCCAGCATTTT. Translating it yields CAWSVMPNQPQHF.

The chain combines TRBV11-2 with TRBJ2-7; D is uncertain. Germline V lookup: CDR1 SGHAT, CDR2 FQNNGV. The CDR3 loop spans 14 amino acids. V was clipped by 8 bases and J by 7 bases, with 21 bases between them. The chain's CDR3 is CASGFNTVASEQYF. The CDR3 DNA reads as TGTGCCAGCGGTTTTAATACGGTCGCGTCAGAGCAGTACTTC.

The chain has TRBV2 and TRBJ1-5; D not certain. The V gene lost 5 bases and the J gene lost 1 base, with 9 bases spanning the gap. This CDR3 contains 14 residues. In germline, CDR1 is SNHLY, CDR2 FYNNEI. This CDR3 is CASSWTSSNQPQHF. For the CDR3, the DNA is TGTGCCAGCAGTTGGACTTCCAGCAATCAGCCCCAGCATTTT.

In DNA form, the CDR3 reads TGTGCCAGCTCACAGACAGGAGTTCAGCCCCAGCATTTT. This sequence encodes CASSQTGVQPQHF. The chain couples TRBV18 to TRBJ1-5; a possible D gene is TRBD1 (6 bases). Germline CDR1 is KGHSH and CDR2 is LQKENI. The CDR3 is made up of 13 amino acids. V gave up 4 bases and J gave up 6 bases, with 10 bases separating them.

The genes are TRBV7-9 and TRBJ2-1; the D is unclear. Germline V gene data show CDR1 as SEHNR and CDR2 as FQNEAQ (reference sequence). Between the trimmed V and J ends, which lost 1 base and 6 bases, there was a span of 7 bases. The CDR3 is made up of 13 amino acids. The CDR3 is CASSLGSINEQFF. DNA of the CDR3: TGTGCCAGCAGCTTAGGATCAATCAATGAGCAGTTCTTC.

This chain uses TRBV6-5 with TRBJ2-2, with a weak D call TRBD1 (6 bases). Trimming shortened V by 7 bases and J by 0 bases, and 12 bases separated the two germline ends. This CDR3 region has 15 residues. CDR1 and CDR2 from the germline V gene are MNHEY and SVGAGI. The CDR3 loop reads CASNRQVANTGELFF. Written as DNA, the CDR3 is TGTGCCAGCAACAGACAGGTAGCGAACACCGGGGAGCTGTTTTTT.

This rearrangement joins TRBV7-2 to TRBJ2-7; unclear D gene. Deletions cut 5 bases from V and 2 bases from J, with 16 bases between. In germline, CDR1 is SGHTA, CDR2 FQGNSA. This CDR3 contains 15 residues. The CDR3 is CASSKEAPSTYEQYF. CDR3 DNA: TGTGCCAGCAGCAAAGAGGCGCCTAGTACCTACGAGCAGTACTTC.

The chain is built from TRBV28 and TRBJ2-7, with TRBD1 as a possible D gene (6 bases). This CDR3 is 15 amino acids long. Trimming cost V 4 bases and J 4 bases, with 17 bases left between them. Per germline, CDR1 MDHEN and CDR2 SYDVKM. CDR3 amino acids: CASSSPATGGYEQYF. CDR3 in DNA: TGTGCCAGCAGTTCTCCAGCGACAGGAGGATACGAGCAGTACTTC.